What follows describes a single T cell receptor beta chain. Its antigen is undetermined. This record comes from a study of shared clonotypes between healthy human individuals. As for the study in general: Per donor, three plates held CD4 naive cells, three held CD4 memory, two held CD8 naive and one held CD8 memory. Study results and limitations: Between a few donors, naive CD4 clonotypes were shared at a level of about 5%. The study generally estimated greater richness for naive than memory subsets.

TCRdb's copy holds only in-frame clones and misses some; the assay was immunoSEQ multiplex PCR. Among some 800,000 clones listed, 92% were seen once. As defined, naive CD8 cells were CD45RO-negative and positively selected for CCR7, with terminally differentiated effector memory CD45RA+ cells excluded. The clonotype originates from a man between 25 and 39 years old in good health. The sequenced sample was naive CD8+ T cells sorted from blood.

The CDR3 protein is CASSHSGVNEQFF. In DNA, the CDR3 is TGTGCCAGCAGCCATTCGGGCGTGAATGAGCAGTTCTTC. The chain joins TRBV7-9 to TRBJ2-1; no reliable D call. Trimming stripped 5 bases from V and 7 bases from J, with 12 bases between. CDR1 and CDR2 from the germline V gene are SEHNR and FQNEAQ (reference sequence). The CDR3 consists of 13 residues.